Each of the 12 T cell receptor beta chains below was sequenced from the same sample in a study of chemoradiotherapy in HPV16-positive cancers. Assay: immunoSEQ multiplex PCR; the TCRdb copy retains only in-frame clones and omits some. The table shows 9,500 to 15,000 clones, with 65% to 85% occurring only once. This material was collected from a patient who underwent chemoradiotherapy. These receptors were collected from a human donor with HPV-associated anogenital cancer.

This chain joins TRBV7-6 and TRBJ2-1, with D perhaps TRBD1 or TRBD2 (5 bases each). CDR1 is SGHVS and CDR2 is FNYEAQ in the germline V gene. Trimming removed 1 base at V and 5 bases at J, with 12 bases between. The CDR3 consists of 15 residues. The CDR3 region is CASSLGAGSNNEQFF. CDR3 DNA: TGTGCCAGCAGCTTAGGGGCAGGGAGCAACAATGAGCAGTTCTTC.

The chain combines TRBV19 with TRBJ1-1; TRBD1 is a possible D gene (5 bases). Trimming stripped 4 bases from V and 1 base from J, with 13 bases between. The CDR3 runs to 15 residues. CDR1 is LNHDA, CDR2 SQIVND, per germline (reference sequence). The CDR3, as DNA: TGTGCCAGTAGTACAGGGTCCGTCCGGAACACTGAAGCTTTCTTT. It yields the protein CASSTGSVRNTEAFF. Using reference TRBV19 and TRBJ1-1 for the parts outside the CDR3, the full variable domain is DGGITQSPKYLFRKEGQNVTLSCEQNLNHDAMYWYRQDPGQGLRLIYYSQIVNDFQKGDIAEGYSVSREKKESFPLTVTSAQKNPTAFYLCASSTGSVRNTEAFFGQGTRLTVV.

The chain couples TRBV10-1 to TRBJ1-2; no clear D gene. CDR1 WNHNN and CDR2 SYGVQD come from the germline V gene (reference sequence). Trimming took 6 bases from V and 3 from J, leaving 8 bases between them. The CDR3 is 12 residues long. CDR3 protein: CASRALYYGYTF. CDR3 in DNA: TGCGCCAGCAGGGCTCTTTACTATGGCTACACCTTC.

The rearrangement uses TRBV30 and TRBJ1-1, with unresolved D. The V gene lost 3 bases and the J gene lost 2 bases, with 16 bases spanning the gap. This CDR3 contains 15 residues. The germline gives CDR1 GTSNPN, CDR2 SVGIG (reference sequence). DNA of the CDR3: TGTGCCTGGAGGACCCTTGCGGGATTAAACACTGAAGCTTTCTTT. This gives the protein CAWRTLAGLNTEAFF.

The chain has TRBV6-5 and TRBJ2-2; D call uncertain. CDR3 size: 13 residues. The V and J ends lost 10 bases and 2 bases respectively, with 11 bases between them. The germline CDR1 and CDR2 sequences are MNHEY and SVGAGI. The CDR3 bases are TGTGCCACCATGGGGTTCAACACCGGGGAGCTGTTTTTT. Residues: CATMGFNTGELFF.

The rearrangement uses TRBV28 and TRBJ1-1; 8 bases map to TRBD1. Germline V CDR1 and CDR2: MDHEN, SYDVKM. J was trimmed by 7 bases and V by 10 bases; bases with no gene match: 8. The CDR3 spans 12 residues. CDR3 sequence: CAISTGEGEAFF. The CDR3 DNA reads as TGTGCCATTTCGACAGGGGAGGGTGAAGCTTTCTTT.

This clone was observed a handful of times. V is TRBV5-1 and J is TRBJ2-7; 8 nucleotides align to TRBD2. Germline loops: CDR1 SGHRS, CDR2 YFSETQ. The junction had 10 bases not matched to a gene; V was cut back by 4 bases and J by 1 base. This CDR3 has 16 residues. The CDR3 bases are TGCGCCAGCAGCCTACTTAGTAGCGGGACTTCCTACGAGCAGTACTTC. Translation: CASSLLSSGTSYEQYF.

The gene calls are TRBV7-3 and TRBJ1-2; 7 nucleotides match TRBD1. Germline V CDR1 and CDR2: SGHTA, FQGTGA. The CDR3 covers 15 residues. The ends lost 4 bases at V and 8 bases at J; junction bases unmatched: 13. The CDR3 coding sequence is TGTGCCAGCAGCTCCAATGACAGGGCGTCCTCCGGCTACACCTTC. Amino acids: CASSSNDRASSGYTF.

The chain employs TRBV5-6 and TRBJ2-3, with 8 bases matching TRBD2. CDR3 length: 16 residues. Germline values: CDR1 SGHDT, CDR2 YYEEEE. The ends lost 2 bases at V and 0 bases at J; junction bases unmatched: 5. CDR3 coding DNA: TGTGCCAGCAGCTTCGCCGGGACTAGAAGCACAGATACGCAGTATTTT. It yields the protein CASSFAGTRSTDTQYF.

The V call is TRBV30, the J call TRBJ2-6, with TRBD2 matching over 7 bases. V lost 3 bases and J lost 0; bases outside the gene matches: 2. This CDR3 has 15 amino acids. Germline V gene data show CDR1 as GTSNPN and CDR2 as SVGIG (reference sequence). The CDR3 bases are TGTGCCTGGAGGGGGGGGTACTCTGGGGCCAACGTCCTGACTTTC. Translating it yields CAWRGGYSGANVLTF.

V and J are TRBV30 and TRBJ1-3; the D gene is possibly TRBD1 (5 bases). The CDR3 spans 14 residues. Germline V gene sequence: CDR1 GTSNPN, CDR2 SVGIG (reference sequence). V lost 2 bases to trimming and J lost 7 bases, with 15 bases between them. The CDR3: CAWSPDIKRNTIYF. CDR3 sequence (DNA): TGTGCCTGGAGTCCGGACATCAAGCGGAACACCATATATTTT.

This chain links TRBV5-1 with TRBJ1-3; D ambiguous. Germline V lookup: CDR1 SGHRS, CDR2 YFSETQ. There are 17 residues in the CDR3. Trimming pared 0 bases from V and 2 bases from J, leaving 15 bases between. As DNA, the CDR3 is TGCGCCAGCAGCTTGGCCCAAGGACCCTCGGCTGGAAACACCATATATTTT. Translation gives CASSLAQGPSAGNTIYF.